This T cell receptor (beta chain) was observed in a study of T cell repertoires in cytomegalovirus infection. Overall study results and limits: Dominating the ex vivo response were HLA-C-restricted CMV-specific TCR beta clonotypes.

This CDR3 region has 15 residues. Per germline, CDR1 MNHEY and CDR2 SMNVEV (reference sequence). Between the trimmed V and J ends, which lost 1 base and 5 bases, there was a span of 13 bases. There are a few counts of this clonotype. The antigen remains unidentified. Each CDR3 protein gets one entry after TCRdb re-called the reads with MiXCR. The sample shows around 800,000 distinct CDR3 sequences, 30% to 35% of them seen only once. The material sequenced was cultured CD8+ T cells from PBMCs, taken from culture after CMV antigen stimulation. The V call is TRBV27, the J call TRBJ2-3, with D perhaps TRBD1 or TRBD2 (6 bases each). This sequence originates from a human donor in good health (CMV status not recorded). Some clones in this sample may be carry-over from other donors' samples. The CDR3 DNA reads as TGTGCCAGCAGTTTATTTGGGGGGCGGGGAGATACGCAGTATTTT. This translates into CASSLFGGRGDTQYF.